This T cell receptor (beta chain) was found in a study of cytomegalovirus exposure and HLA in healthy donors. Regarding the study as a whole: Later, an analysis found that common viral pathogens appeared to be linked with several of the most significant clusters. A later analysis found most CMV-associated TCR beta chains apparently HLA-restricted. Upon later analysis, HLA-associated TCR beta chains proved more clonally expanded than other, equally common chains.

The count of this clone is one. What it recognizes is unknown. This CDR3 spans 13 amino acids. Per the germline V gene, CDR1 is SNHLY and CDR2 is FYNNEI. With 2 bases removed from V and 4 bases from J, the gap between germline ends came to 7 bases. 60 Vbeta and 13 Jbeta primers were used in PCR. Profiling relied on immunoSEQ multiplex PCR, and the TCRdb table lists in-frame clones only, not all of them. The sample contains about 170,000 clones, roughly 71% of which appear only once. V and J are TRBV2 and TRBJ2-3; D is undetermined. The sequence came from a girl between 5 and 17 years old in good health and CMV-seronegative. The source material was PBMCs. CDR3 amino acids: CASSESPADTQYF. DNA of the CDR3: TGTGCCAGCAGTGAATCTCCGGCAGATACGCAGTATTTT. Using reference TRBV2 and TRBJ2-3 for the parts outside the CDR3, the full variable domain is EPEVTQTPSHQVTQMGQEVILRCVPISNHLYFYWYRQILGQKVEFLVSFYNNEISEKSEIFDDQFSVERPDGSNFTLKIRSTKLEDSAMYFCASSESPADTQYFGPGTRLTVL.